These 22 T cell receptor beta chains were all obtained from the same sample, sequenced in a study of blood T cell repertoires in COVID-19. Sequencing was performed with immunoSEQ multiplex PCR; in TCRdb, only in-frame clones are kept and a portion is missing. The sample holds roughly 300,000 clones; about 90% are singletons and the top ten take approximately 5.4%. The sequenced sample consisted of PBMCs or T cells enriched from blood (not recorded which). These receptor sequences come from a woman aged 30 to 39 who had recovered from COVID-19.

This rearrangement joins TRBV19 to TRBJ1-2, with TRBD1 matching over 8 bases. J was trimmed by 4 bases and V by 1 base; bases with no gene match: 5. In germline, CDR1 is LNHDA, CDR2 SQIVND (reference sequence). The CDR3 totals 15 residues. The CDR3 nucleotides read TGTGCCAGTAGTATAGCGAAGGACAGGGCCTATGGCTACACCTTC. It encodes CASSIAKDRAYGYTF.

This clone appeared a few times. The chain combines TRBV18 with TRBJ1-6; 9 nucleotides line up with TRBD1. V shed 4 bases and J 12 bases; nucleotides not matched to a gene: 7. This CDR3 is built from 14 residues. Germline assignment: CDR1 KGHSH and CDR2 LQKENI. The CDR3, as DNA: TGTGCCAGCTCACGGACAGGGGAGCTACGACCCCTCCACTTT. Residues: CASSRTGELRPLHF.

The rearrangement links TRBV6-2 or TRBV6-3 to TRBJ2-2; D possibly corresponds to TRBD1 (5 bases). V was cut by 5 bases and J by 3 bases, with 7 bases left in between. CDR3 length equals 13 residues. CDR1 is MNHEY, CDR2 SVGEGT, per germline. This CDR3 reads CASSTTDTGELFF. The CDR3, as DNA: TGTGCCAGCAGTACGACAGACACCGGGGAGCTGTTTTTT.

V gene TRBV30 combines with J gene TRBJ1-3; D gene uncertain. V lost 1 base, J lost 7 bases, and 17 bases lay in between. The germline V gene encodes CDR1 GTSNPN and CDR2 SVGIG (reference sequence). This CDR3 spans 15 amino acids. DNA of the CDR3: TGTGCCTGGAGTGCCCCCCCGGGATCCAAGAACACCATATATTTT. Residues: CAWSAPPGSKNTIYF.

The chain combines TRBV5-6 with TRBJ2-5, with D unresolved. The germline CDR1 and CDR2 sequences are SGHDT and YYEEEE. Trimming took off 4 bases at V and 4 bases at J, with 8 bases between the two ends. This CDR3 comprises 12 residues. In DNA, the CDR3 is TGTGCCAGCAGCGAGGTGAGAGAGACCCAGTACTTC. Translating it yields CASSEVRETQYF.

This chain uses TRBV5-1 with TRBJ2-3; 10 nucleotides agree with TRBD1. The CDR3 runs to 15 residues. The germline gives CDR1 SGHRS, CDR2 YFSETQ. V gave up 4 bases and J gave up 6 bases; unmatched junction bases: 8. The CDR3 spells CASSRGGQGFDTQYF. The CDR3 DNA reads TGCGCCAGCAGCCGAGGGGGACAGGGGTTCGATACGCAGTATTTT. Full variable domain (rest looked up from reference TRBV5-1 and TRBJ2-3): KAGVTQTPRYLIKTRGQQVTLSCSPISGHRSVSWYQQTPGQGLQFLFEYFSETQRNKGNFPGRFSGRQFSNSRSEMNVSTLELGDSALYLCASSRGGQGFDTQYFGPGTRLTVL.

As for this clone: Other DNA sequences in this sample translate to the same CDR3. This chain links TRBV15 with TRBJ1-4; 9 positions agree with TRBD1. CDR1 is LNHNV and CDR2 is YYDKDF in the germline V gene (reference sequence). V lost 3 bases to trimming and J lost 5 bases; unmatched junction nucleotides: 1. The CDR3 has 14 amino acids. The CDR3, as DNA: TGTGCCACCAGCAGGGGGACAGGGAATGAAAAACTGTTTTTT. Encoded protein: CATSRGTGNEKLFF.

The V gene is TRBV14, the J gene TRBJ1-5; D uncertain. Germline V gives CDR1 SGHDN, CDR2 FVKESK. V was clipped by 8 bases and J by 2 bases, with 19 bases between them. The length of the CDR3 is 16 residues. The CDR3 region is CASRSREAARNQPQHF. CDR3 DNA sequence: TGTGCCAGCCGTAGTCGAGAGGCCGCGCGCAATCAGCCCCAGCATTTT.

V and J are TRBV5-1 and TRBJ1-2; D not resolved. The germline CDR1 and CDR2 sequences are SGHRS and YFSETQ. The CDR3 spans 15 residues. V was clipped by 1 base and J by 6 bases, with 16 bases between them. The CDR3 DNA sequence: TGCGCCAGCAGCTTGTCCCGTTCTGAACTCGATGGCTACACCTTC. It codes for CASSLSRSELDGYTF.

The chain is built from TRBV18 and TRBJ1-4; TRBD1 matches at 8 bases. Germline CDR1 and CDR2: KGHSH and LQKENI. The CDR3 contains 15 residues. V lost 1 base, J lost 8 bases, and 6 bases stayed unmatched. CDR3 nucleotide sequence: TGTGCCAGCTCACCACTCGGGACAGGTTGGGAAAAACTGTTTTTT. Amino acids: CASSPLGTGWEKLFF.

The rearrangement joins TRBV27 to TRBJ1-3; D is possibly TRBD1 (6 bases). Germline V gene data show CDR1 as MNHEY and CDR2 as SMNVEV (reference sequence). V was clipped by 0 bases and J by 4 bases, with 10 bases between them. There are 15 residues in the CDR3. The CDR3 loop reads CASSLSTGLGNTIYF. The CDR3 DNA follows: TGTGCCAGCAGTTTATCCACAGGGCTCGGAAACACCATATATTTT.

The V gene is TRBV5-1, the J gene TRBJ2-3; D may be TRBD1 (6 bases). The CDR3 has 16 amino acids. CDR1 is SGHRS and CDR2 is YFSETQ in the germline V gene. The V end was cut by 2 bases, the J end by 0 bases, with 13 bases between. The DNA of the CDR3 is TGCGCCAGCAGCTTAACTGGGGGCGCTAGCACAGATACGCAGTATTTT. Translation gives CASSLTGGASTDTQYF.

This rearrangement joins TRBV2 to TRBJ1-4, with D perhaps matching TRBD1 (6 bases). With 3 bases removed from V and 7 bases from J, the gap between germline ends came to 18 bases. The CDR3 covers 16 residues. Germline V CDR1 and CDR2: SNHLY, FYNNEI. The CDR3 DNA reads as TGTGCCAGCAGTGACCGGAACAGGGTTGGCGGTGAAAAACTGTTTTTT. Amino acids: CASSDRNRVGGEKLFF.

This rearrangement joins TRBV7-2 to TRBJ1-5; 7 bases are shared with TRBD1. From germline, CDR1 is SGHTA and CDR2 FQGNSA. V shed 1 base, J shed 4 bases, and the junction held 4 bases outside the gene matches. The CDR3 runs to 15 residues. CDR3: CASSLGTGYNQPQHF. The CDR3 DNA reads as TGTGCCAGCAGCTTAGGGACAGGATATAATCAGCCCCAGCATTTT.

The rearrangement links TRBV9 to TRBJ1-3; possibly TRBD1 for D (6 bases). Germline V gene sequence: CDR1 SGDLS, CDR2 YYNGEE. V lost 4 bases, J lost 0 bases, and 29 bases lay in between. The CDR3 contains 21 residues. CDR3 residues: CASSPKYPGQVLSYSGNTIYF. CDR3 sequence (DNA): TGTGCCAGCAGCCCAAAGTATCCGGGACAAGTTTTATCATACTCTGGAAACACCATATATTTT. Full variable domain (rest looked up from reference TRBV9 and TRBJ1-3): DSGVTQTPKHLITATGQRVTLRCSPRSGDLSVYWYQQSLDQGLQFLIQYYNGEERAKGNILERFSAQQFPDLHSELNLSSLELGDSALYFCASSPKYPGQVLSYSGNTIYFGEGSWLTVV.

The rearrangement links TRBV18 to TRBJ2-1; 10 nucleotides match TRBD2. The V gene's germline CDR1 is KGHSH and CDR2 LQKENI. There are 18 residues in the CDR3. The V segment lost 3 bases and the J segment 0 bases; nucleotides outside the gene matches: 8. CDR3 in DNA: TGTGCCAGCTCACCGAGCGGGGGGGCTTCGAGCTCCTACAATGAGCAGTTCTTC. Translation: CASSPSGGASSSYNEQFF.

The chain uses TRBV30 and TRBJ1-6; TRBD1 might be the D (6 bases). The germline V gene has CDR1 GTSNPN and CDR2 SVGIG (reference sequence). Trimming left V 8 bases short and J 10 bases short, with 15 bases between. This CDR3 comprises 12 residues. CDR3 residues: CARGGPGSPLHF. CDR3 coding DNA: TGTGCCCGCGGGGGGCCCGGCTCACCCCTCCACTTT.

The V and J genes are TRBV19 and TRBJ1-4, with D uncertain. The V end was cut by 4 bases, the J end by 0 bases, with 6 bases between. Looked up from germline, CDR1 is LNHDA and CDR2 is SQIVND (reference sequence). CDR3 length equals 14 residues. The CDR3 sequence: CASSRAPTNEKLFF. As DNA, the CDR3 is TGTGCCAGTAGTAGAGCGCCAACTAATGAAAAACTGTTTTTT.

The V and J genes are TRBV19 and TRBJ1-2, with TRBD1 matching over 7 bases. Germline V lookup: CDR1 LNHDA, CDR2 SQIVND (reference sequence). CDR3 length: 13 residues. V trimming: 7 bases; J trimming: 5 bases; junction bases outside the gene matches: 7. The CDR3 protein is CASKVGTEYGYTF. The CDR3 DNA is TGTGCCAGTAAAGTTGGGACAGAGTATGGCTACACCTTC.

This clone was seen a single time. The chain has TRBV19 and TRBJ1-6; TRBD1 agrees at 8 bases. The CDR3 extends over 14 amino acids. J lost 8 bases, V lost 4 bases, and 4 bases had no gene match. Germline CDR1 reads LNHDA; CDR2 reads SQIVND (reference sequence). Written as DNA, the CDR3 is TGTGCCAGTAGTAAAGACAGGGGTTATTCACCCCTCCACTTT. Translating gives CASSKDRGYSPLHF.

The V and J genes are TRBV11-2 and TRBJ2-7; 11 bases fit TRBD1. CDR3 length: 17 amino acids. After removal of 10 bases from V and 1 base from J, the junction contained 15 bases not matched to a gene. The germline V gene encodes CDR1 SGHAT and CDR2 FQNNGV. CDR3 residues: CAISSPPRDRGSYEQYF. The CDR3, as DNA: TGTGCCATTTCGTCCCCCCCCCGGGACAGGGGGTCCTACGAGCAGTACTTC.

The chain has TRBV10-3 and TRBJ1-4, with D possibly matching TRBD1 (5 bases). The germline V gene encodes CDR1 ENHRY and CDR2 SYGVKD. The CDR3 loop spans 15 amino acids. Trimming stripped 3 bases from V and 5 bases from J, with 13 bases between. Here the CDR3 reads CAISEGLGENEKLFF. The CDR3 coding sequence is TGTGCCATCAGTGAAGGGCTAGGGGAAAATGAAAAACTGTTTTTT.